A selection of T cell receptor beta chains follows, all from one sample in a study of blood T cell repertoires in COVID-19. Only in-frame clones appear in the TCRdb table, and some are missing; sequencing was by immunoSEQ multiplex PCR. The top ten clones hold under 7.5% of a sample with fewer than 85,000 clones, about 83% of them seen once. The sequencing sample was made of peripheral blood. The origin of the receptors is a man aged 30 to 45 with COVID-19, enrolled during active disease. The CDR3 runs from the conserved cysteine through the conserved F or W. Each record gives: V gene, clone size, J gene, D gene, CDR3 protein, CDR3 DNA. D genes are given only for firm matches. Clone size, where shown, is once, few, many, or a class for clones that have expanded.

TRBV18	few	TRBJ1-1	.	CARHYPACSTKAFF	TGTGCCAGGCACTATCCCGCCTGCTCTACGAAAGCTTTCTTT
TRBV2	.	TRBJ1-2	.	CASSELALGSDYTF	TGTGCCAGCAGTGAACTTGCCCTGGGCTCTGACTACACCTTC
TRBV6-4	medium-sized	TRBJ2-2	TRBD2	CASSVAGTGELFF	TGTGCCAGCAGTGTAGCGGGCACCGGGGAGCTGTTTTTT
TRBV27	.	TRBJ2-7	.	CASVVGGAPREQYF	TGTGCCAGCGTCGTGGGGGGAGCCCCCCGCGAGCAGTACTTC
TRBV11-2	.	TRBJ2-6	TRBD1	CASSPVLGTGGSGANVLTF	TGTGCCAGCAGCCCCGTGCTCGGGACAGGGGGCTCTGGGGCCAACGTCCTGACTTTC
TRBV2	.	TRBJ2-3	TRBD1	CASRDSDRATQYF	TGTGCCAGCAGGGACTCGGACAGGGCCACGCAGTATTTT
TRBV7-2	few	TRBJ2-7	.	CASSAVQGYEQYF	TGTGCCAGCAGCGCCGTACAGGGCTACGAGCAGTACTTC
TRBV3-1/TRBV3-2	.	TRBJ2-1	.	CASSRYEGDEQFF	TGTGCCAGCAGCCGCTACGAGGGCGATGAGCAGTTCTTC
TRBV10-2	.	TRBJ1-4	.	CASSERRTSTNEKLFF	TGCGCCAGCAGTGAGAGGCGGACATCAACTAATGAAAAACTGTTTTTT
TRBV7-9	.	TRBJ2-5	.	CASSLDSGWETQYF	TGTGCCAGCAGCTTAGACTCCGGGTGGGAGACCCAGTACTTC
TRBV6-5	.	TRBJ1-2	TRBD1	CASKQGGGYTF	TGTGCCAGCAAGCAGGGGGGTGGCTACACCTTC
TRBV3-1/TRBV3-2	once	TRBJ2-7	.	CASSQGPTSTDEQYF	TGTGCCAGCAGCCAGGGCCCTACCTCAACGGACGAGCAGTACTTC
TRBV28	.	TRBJ1-2	TRBD1	CARRGAPGTGDNYGYTF	TGTGCCAGGAGAGGGGCTCCCGGGACAGGGGATAACTATGGCTACACCTTC
TRBV10-3	.	TRBJ1-2	.	CAISESRPPNYGYTF	TGTGCCATCAGTGAGTCGAGGCCTCCGAACTATGGCTACACCTTC
TRBV27	once	TRBJ1-2	.	CASSFVGLRTNYGYTF	TGTGCCAGCAGTTTCGTGGGACTACGGACTAACTATGGCTACACCTTC
TRBV29-1	.	TRBJ2-7	.	CSVADPGLSYEQYF	TGCAGCGTTGCGGACCCGGGACTCTCCTACGAGCAGTACTTC
TRBV5-4	.	TRBJ1-1	.	CASSSKGRVDTEAFF	TGTGCCAGCAGCTCGAAGGGGAGGGTGGACACTGAAGCTTTCTTT
TRBV5-4	.	TRBJ2-5	.	CASSLAGTRVETQYF	TGTGCCAGCAGCTTGGCCGGGACAAGGGTGGAGACCCAGTACTTC
TRBV30	.	TRBJ2-2	TRBD2	CAWSVPGRSTGELFF	TGTGCCTGGAGTGTACCCGGGAGGAGTACCGGGGAGCTGTTTTTT
TRBV28	.	TRBJ2-7	TRBD1	CASIGQGENLYEQYF	TGTGCCAGCATAGGACAGGGAGAAAATCTCTACGAGCAGTACTTC
TRBV19	.	TRBJ1-5	.	CASSIDLREGGNQPQHF	TGTGCCAGTAGTATAGATCTTCGGGAGGGGGGCAATCAGCCCCAGCATTTT
TRBV27	.	TRBJ2-3	TRBD2	CASPGRLASEDTQYF	TGTGCCAGCCCCGGAAGACTAGCAAGCGAAGATACGCAGTATTTT
TRBV5-5	.	TRBJ2-7	TRBD2	CASSGPGAGAGEQYF	TGTGCCAGCAGCGGGCCCGGGGCGGGAGCGGGGGAGCAGTACTTC
TRBV19	few	TRBJ2-1	TRBD1	CASSRDRGFSENEQFF	TGTGCCAGTAGTAGGGACAGGGGCTTTTCAGAAAATGAGCAGTTCTTC
TRBV19	.	TRBJ1-4	TRBD1	CASSTNRQGAEKLFF	TGTGCCAGTAGTACCAACCGACAGGGCGCCGAAAAACTGTTTTTT
TRBV10-3	once	TRBJ2-7	.	CAISRTGLSGRYEQYF	TGTGCCATCAGCAGAACCGGACTATCGGGCCGGTACGAGCAGTACTTC
TRBV7-6	few	TRBJ2-1	.	CASSGPTDIQTDEQFF	TGTGCCAGCAGCGGACCGACAGACATACAAACGGATGAGCAGTTCTTC
TRBV5-6	.	TRBJ1-1	TRBD1	CASSGGQGVTVAEAFF	TGTGCCAGCAGCGGGGGACAGGGTGTAACGGTTGCTGAAGCTTTCTTT
TRBV6-5	.	TRBJ1-5	TRBD1	CASSLGTGSNQPQHF	TGTGCCAGCAGTTTGGGGACAGGGAGCAATCAGCCCCAGCATTTT
TRBV2	.	TRBJ2-3	TRBD2	CASSRGLATDTQYF	TGTGCCAGCAGCAGGGGACTAGCGACAGATACGCAGTATTTT
TRBV3-1/TRBV3-2	.	TRBJ2-1	TRBD1	CASSLGQYNEQFF	TGTGCCAGCAGCTTGGGACAGTACAATGAGCAGTTCTTC
TRBV18	once	TRBJ1-1	TRBD1	CASSLRQGDTEAFF	TGTGCCAGCTCACTGAGACAGGGTGACACTGAAGCTTTCTTT
TRBV19	once	TRBJ2-5	.	CASSLRQKETQYF	TGTGCCAGTAGCCTGAGACAGAAAGAGACCCAGTACTTC
TRBV11-2	.	TRBJ1-2	TRBD1	CASSGQGIYGYTF	TGTGCCAGCAGCGGACAGGGCATCTATGGCTACACCTTC